This TCR beta chain originates from a study of cytomegalovirus exposure and HLA in healthy donors. Study-level background: The study placed 70% to 85% of its 350 to 400 genotyped donors in the Caucasian-associated ancestry cluster. Findings and limits, study-wide: Available immune exposure information covered CMV serostatus only.

Use of 60 Vbeta and 13 Jbeta primers characterized the PCR. Authors' processing steps: Later work found 74 million or so unique TCR beta chains, with about 10 million shared. The repertoire was sequenced with immunoSEQ multiplex PCR; TCRdb's copy has only in-frame clones and lacks some. Clonal size and the V and J genes are those of that table, whereas D and trimming came from the DNA. In the table there are 85,000 to 90,000 clones, about 75% of which are singletons. The V gene's germline CDR1 is SGDLS and CDR2 YYNGEE. V lost 0 bases, J lost 2 bases, and 7 bases lay in between. The CDR3 spans 14 residues. This clone turned up a few times. Its matching antigen is unknown.

The receptor's source is a man aged 30 to 39 in good health and CMV-seropositive. Sequences were obtained from PBMCs. The genes are TRBV9 and TRBJ2-3; D may be TRBD1 (5 bases). CDR3 in amino acids: CASSVAGITDTQYF. In DNA, the CDR3 is TGTGCCAGCAGCGTAGCAGGGATCACAGATACGCAGTATTTT.